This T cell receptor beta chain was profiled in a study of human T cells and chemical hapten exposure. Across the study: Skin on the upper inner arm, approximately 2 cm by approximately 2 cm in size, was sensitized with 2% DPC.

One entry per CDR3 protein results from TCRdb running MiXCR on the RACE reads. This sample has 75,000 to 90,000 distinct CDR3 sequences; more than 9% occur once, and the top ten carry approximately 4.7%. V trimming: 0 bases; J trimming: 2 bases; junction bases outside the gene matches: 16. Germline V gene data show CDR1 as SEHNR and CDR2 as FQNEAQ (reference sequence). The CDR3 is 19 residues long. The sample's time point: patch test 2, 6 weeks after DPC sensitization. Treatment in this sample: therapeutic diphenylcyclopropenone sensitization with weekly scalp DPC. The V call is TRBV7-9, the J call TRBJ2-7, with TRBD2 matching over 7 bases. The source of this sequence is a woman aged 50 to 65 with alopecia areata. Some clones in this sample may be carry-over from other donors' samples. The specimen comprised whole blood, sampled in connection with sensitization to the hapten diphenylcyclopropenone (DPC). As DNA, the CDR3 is TGTGCCAGCAGCTTAGCCCCCCTGGGGGGGAAATATGTTACCTACGAGCAGTACTTC. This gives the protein CASSLAPLGGKYVTYEQYF.